Following are 28 T cell receptor beta chains from one sample sequenced in a study of identical twins. One entry per CDR3 protein results from TCRdb running MiXCR on the 5' RACE reads. The sample consists of under 900,000 distinct CDR3 sequences, around an eighth of them appearing once. The sample was also reused in another study, on yellow fever vaccine responses in identical twins.

The sequenced sample consisted of PBMCs. The receptor set was obtained from a woman under 30 in good health.

This clonotype has a handful of counts. The chain employs TRBV4-1 and TRBJ2-2; possible D gene TRBD2, 7 bases. This CDR3 is 16 amino acids long. Germline loops: CDR1 MGHRA, CDR2 YSYEKL. Deletions cut 0 bases from V and 6 bases from J, with 14 bases between. CDR3 DNA sequence: TGCGCCAGCAGCCAAGATCGATTAGGGGGGGCCGGGGAGCTGTTTTTT. Its protein is CASSQDRLGGAGELFF.

In its sample, this clonotype was seen many times. This chain joins TRBV4-1 and TRBJ2-1; 7 bases are a match to TRBD2. Unmatched junction bases numbered 13, after V lost 4 bases and J lost 7 bases. Germline lookup yields CDR1 MGHRA and CDR2 YSYEKL. The CDR3 covers 16 residues. The CDR3, as DNA: TGCGCCAGCAGCCCTAGCGGATCCTCCCTGGGTAATGAGCAGTTCTTC. Amino acid sequence: CASSPSGSSLGNEQFF.

This clonotype was seen a few times. The CDR3 nucleotides read TGCAGTGCTAGAGGGTACAGGGCACTTTACAATGAGCAGTTCTTC. This translates into CSARGYRALYNEQFF. This rearrangement joins TRBV20-1 to TRBJ2-1; D might be TRBD1 (6 bases). The germline V and J ends were trimmed by 1 base and 4 bases, with 14 bases remaining between them. The CDR3 extends over 15 amino acids. Germline values: CDR1 DFQATT, CDR2 SNEGSKA (reference sequence).

This clonotype was seen a handful of times. The chain uses TRBV12-3 or TRBV12-4 and TRBJ2-2, with unresolved D. Deletions cut 6 bases from V and 5 bases from J, with 19 bases between. This CDR3 has 16 amino acids. CDR3 sequence reads: CASSRNRYRETGELFF. CDR3 coding DNA: TGTGCCAGCAGCCGTAATAGGTACAGAGAAACCGGGGAGCTGTTTTTT.

The chain is built from TRBV12-3 or TRBV12-4 and TRBJ2-4; D remains unclear. Trimming removed 5 bases at V and 0 bases at J, with 17 bases between. CDR3 length equals 17 residues. This CDR3 reads CASSPRTDPLAKNIQYF. CDR3 sequence (DNA): TGTGCCAGCAGTCCCCGGACCGATCCACTAGCCAAAAACATTCAGTACTTC.

Many counts were recorded for this clonotype. This sequence joins TRBV7-2 and TRBJ2-1; D is unresolved. This CDR3 comprises 14 residues. The germline V and J ends were trimmed by 3 bases and 6 bases, with 12 bases remaining between them. Per the germline V gene, CDR1 is SGHTA and CDR2 is FQGNSA. Written as DNA, the CDR3 is TGTGCCAGCAGCTTGGGGTATGATGCCAATGAGCAGTTCTTC. Protein product: CASSLGYDANEQFF.

CDR3 region: CASSLLREGLGNEQFF. The CDR3 nucleotides are TGTGCCAGCAGCTTATTGCGGGAGGGCCTGGGGAATGAGCAGTTCTTC. This sequence joins TRBV7-9 and TRBJ2-1; the match to TRBD2 covers 9 bases. This CDR3 is built from 16 residues. The germline CDR1 and CDR2 sequences are SEHNR and FQNEAQ (reference sequence). V was pared by 2 bases and J by 7 bases, with 9 bases of the junction left unmatched. The full variable domain, with the rest looked up from reference TRBV7-9 and TRBJ2-1, is DTGVSQNPRHKITKRGQNVTFRCDPISEHNRLYWYRQTLGQGPEFLTYFQNEAQLEKSRLLSDRFSAERPKGSFSTLEIQRTEQGDSAMYLCASSLLREGLGNEQFFGPGTRLTVL.

V and J are TRBV9 and TRBJ2-2; D perhaps matches TRBD1 (5 bases). CDR1 is SGDLS and CDR2 is YYNGEE in the germline V gene. CDR3 length: 14 amino acids. Trimming left V 3 bases short and J 7 bases short, with 13 bases between. The CDR3 nucleotides are TGTGCCAGCAGCGGGCAGGGAATAGTCGGGGAGCTGTTTTTT. Protein product: CASSGQGIVGELFF.

This clonotype is a singleton in its sample. The J gene is TRBJ1-5, the V gene TRBV2, with D uncertain. Germline CDR1 is SNHLY and CDR2 is FYNNEI. This CDR3 comprises 15 residues. V lost 3 bases, J lost 1 base, and 10 bases lay in between. This CDR3 reads CASSDKGLSNQPQHF. CDR3 in DNA: TGTGCCAGCAGTGATAAGGGTCTGAGCAATCAGCCCCAGCATTTT.

This clonotype appeared many times. The chain combines TRBV29-1 with TRBJ2-1, with TRBD2 matching 10 bases. The CDR3 is 15 residues long. Germline CDR1 SQVTM, CDR2 ANQGSEA. With 4 bases clipped from V and 4 bases from J, the junction kept 7 bases outside the gene matches. CDR3 sequence reads: CSVGTSSGGYNEQFF. CDR3 bases: TGCAGCGTTGGCACTTCTAGCGGGGGATACAATGAGCAGTTCTTC.

A few counts support this clonotype. The chain employs TRBV6-5 and TRBJ2-1, with a possible D match to TRBD1 (6 bases). This CDR3 contains 16 residues. Germline CDR1 and CDR2: MNHEY and SVGAGI. V dropped 0 bases and J dropped 2 bases, with 11 bases sitting between them. The CDR3 DNA reads as TGTGCCAGCAGTTACTCTCAGGGGATGACCTACAATGAGCAGTTCTTC. Translation gives CASSYSQGMTYNEQFF.

This clonotype showed up just a few times. This sequence joins TRBV20-1 and TRBJ2-1, with 7 positions matching TRBD1. The CDR3 runs 15 residues. The germline gives CDR1 DFQATT, CDR2 SNEGSKA (reference sequence). After removal of 6 bases from V and 3 bases from J, the junction contained 11 bases not matched to a gene. The CDR3 region is CSAVPGQRNYNEQFF. The CDR3 nucleotides read TGCAGTGCGGTCCCGGGACAGAGAAACTACAATGAGCAGTTCTTC.

This clonotype was counted a few times. The CDR3 reads CASSRLVPEQFF. The CDR3 DNA reads TGTGCCAGCAGTCGCCTAGTGCCTGAGCAGTTCTTC. This sequence joins TRBV12-3 or TRBV12-4 and TRBJ2-1, with no clear D. The CDR3 is 12 residues long. With 5 bases removed from V and 9 bases from J, the gap between germline ends came to 11 bases.

This clonotype occurred many times. The chain is built from TRBV18 and TRBJ2-5, with a weak D call TRBD2 (5 bases). V dropped 3 bases and J dropped 0 bases, with 5 bases sitting between them. The CDR3 is made up of 13 amino acids. From germline, CDR1 is KGHSH and CDR2 LQKENI. The CDR3 DNA is TGTGCCAGCTCACCCGGGAACCAAGAGACCCAGTACTTC. This encodes CASSPGNQETQYF. The variable domain in full, with the rest retrieved from reference TRBV18 and TRBJ2-5, is NAGVMQNPRHLVRRRGQEARLRCSPMKGHSHVYWYRQLPEEGLKFMVYLQKENIIDESGMPKERFSAEFPKEGPSILRIQQVVRGDSAAYFCASSPGNQETQYFGPGTRLLVL.

This chain links TRBV12-3 or TRBV12-4 with TRBJ2-1; 9 positions match TRBD2. The V gene end was trimmed by 6 bases and the J gene end by 3 bases; junction bases not matched to a gene: 6. The length of the CDR3 is 15 residues. The CDR3 sequence: CASSIAGAVYNEQFF. As DNA, the CDR3 is TGTGCCAGCAGCATAGCGGGAGCGGTCTACAATGAGCAGTTCTTC.

This clonotype was seen many times. The V gene is TRBV3-1, the J gene TRBJ2-7; D is uncertain. Trimming pared 1 base from V and 4 bases from J, leaving 11 bases between. This CDR3 has 14 residues. From germline, CDR1 is LGHDT and CDR2 YNNKEL (reference sequence). The CDR3 here is CASSQGREGYEQYV. The CDR3 bases are TGTGCCAGCAGCCAAGGAAGGGAAGGATACGAGCAGTACGTC.

This chain uses TRBV24-1 with TRBJ1-1; no reliable D call. This CDR3 region has 13 residues. Germline CDR1 is KGHDR and CDR2 is SFDVKD. The germline V and J ends were trimmed by 4 bases and 5 bases, with 10 bases remaining between them. Here the CDR3 reads CATSEVGGTEAFF. The CDR3 nucleotides are TGTGCCACCAGTGAGGTAGGAGGAACTGAAGCTTTCTTT.

A few counts support this clonotype. The chain uses TRBV2 and TRBJ2-1; 15 bases match TRBD2. V dropped 6 bases and J dropped 9; count of bases not matched to a gene: 9. Germline V gives CDR1 SNHLY, CDR2 FYNNEI. The CDR3 contains 16 residues. The DNA for the CDR3 is TGTGCCAGCAGGGACGGACTAGCGGGAGGGCCGAGTGAGCAGTTCTTC. Translated, it gives CASRDGLAGGPSEQFF.

The genes are TRBV29-1 and TRBJ2-1; D gene ambiguous. Germline-derived CDR1 and CDR2 are SQVTM and ANQGSEA. The length of the CDR3 is 12 residues. V lost 1 base to trimming and J lost 6 bases, with 7 bases between them. CDR3 nucleotide sequence: TGCAGCGTTGAAGGGACCCCCAATGAGCAGTTCTTC. Encoded protein: CSVEGTPNEQFF.

This clonotype came up many times. The chain carries TRBV12-3 or TRBV12-4 and TRBJ2-5; 9 nucleotides match TRBD1. Germline trimming cut 3 bases from V and 1 base from J; bases unmatched to any gene: 3. The CDR3 has 15 amino acids. CDR3 in amino acids: CASSFRTGAQETQYF. The CDR3 DNA follows: TGTGCCAGCAGTTTTAGGACAGGGGCCCAAGAGACCCAGTACTTC.

This rearrangement joins TRBV9 to TRBJ2-1; 7 bases are shared with TRBD2. CDR3 length: 16 residues. V shed 0 bases, J shed 5 bases, and the junction held 8 bases outside the gene matches. Germline CDR1 is SGDLS and CDR2 is YYNGEE. The CDR3 DNA reads TGTGCCAGCAGCGTAGAAGGCGCGGGGGTCCACAATGAGCAGTTCTTC. It is translated as CASSVEGAGVHNEQFF.

This clonotype was recorded at least ten times. CDR3 residues: CASSSGQGETEAFF. In DNA, the CDR3 is TGTGCCAGCTCATCCGGACAGGGAGAAACTGAAGCTTTCTTT. The chain combines TRBV18 with TRBJ1-1; 8 positions match TRBD1. This CDR3 spans 14 amino acids. Germline CDR1 KGHSH, CDR2 LQKENI. The ends lost 5 bases at V and 5 bases at J; junction bases unmatched: 7.

This clonotype has more than one count but fewer than ten. The V gene is TRBV7-9, the J gene TRBJ1-2; D is perhaps TRBD1 (6 bases). Germline V gene sequence: CDR1 SEHNR, CDR2 FQNEAQ (reference sequence). Trimming stripped 1 base from V and 0 bases from J, with 9 bases between. There are 15 residues in the CDR3. In nucleotides, the CDR3 is TGTGCCAGCAGCTTAGAGGGGGTTACTAACTATGGCTACACCTTC. Its translation: CASSLEGVTNYGYTF.

This clonotype was observed at least ten times. The chain is built from TRBV2 and TRBJ2-7, with D perhaps TRBD1 (6 bases). Trimming removed 5 bases at V and 0 bases at J, with 11 bases between. The CDR3 is 14 residues long. Germline V lookup: CDR1 SNHLY, CDR2 FYNNEI. The CDR3 sequence: CASSPWTDSYEQYV. The CDR3, as DNA: TGTGCCAGCAGTCCCTGGACAGACTCCTACGAGCAGTACGTC.

This chain uses TRBV6-5 with TRBJ1-2; D remains ambiguous. V lost 6 bases and J lost 7, with 15 bases in between. CDR3 size: 13 residues. Looked up from germline, CDR1 is MNHEY and CDR2 is SVGAGI. The CDR3 loop reads CASRTPPSAGYTF. In DNA, the CDR3 is TGTGCCAGCAGAACTCCACCCAGTGCTGGCTACACCTTC.

This clonotype came up many times. The gene calls are TRBV28 and TRBJ2-7; 10 positions match TRBD2. The germline V gene encodes CDR1 MDHEN and CDR2 SYDVKM. This CDR3 contains 15 residues. With 6 bases clipped from V and 3 bases from J, the junction kept 8 bases outside the gene matches. The CDR3 is CASRSLAGVDYEQYF. The CDR3 DNA follows: TGTGCCAGCAGGTCCCTAGCGGGAGTGGACTACGAGCAGTACTTC.

The chain couples TRBV20-1 to TRBJ2-7; D is undetermined. The CDR3 extends over 15 amino acids. Germline values: CDR1 DFQATT, CDR2 SNEGSKA (reference sequence). V lost 3 bases, J lost 0 bases, and 15 bases lay in between. The CDR3 loop is CSASPPQTSSYEQYF. CDR3 sequence (DNA): TGCAGTGCTAGTCCACCGCAGACCAGCTCCTACGAGCAGTACTTC.

V and J are TRBV29-1 and TRBJ1-1; D not certain. The CDR3 has 15 amino acids. Trimming cost V 0 bases and J 1 base, with 12 bases left between them. Germline-derived CDR1 and CDR2 are SQVTM and ANQGSEA. CDR3: CSVEDRYSPNTEAFF. CDR3 sequence (DNA): TGCAGCGTTGAAGATCGCTACAGTCCGAACACTGAAGCTTTCTTT.